Listed below are T cell receptor beta chains from one sample, sequenced in a study of regulatory T cells in long-lasting Graves disease. TCRdb reprocessed the multiplex PCR reads via MiXCR and lists one record per CDR3 protein. Here the sample spans about 520,000 distinct CDR3 sequences, about 12% being singletons. These same records also appear under a second study, on T cells in Graves' hyperthyroidism and ophthalmopathy.

The sample here was peripheral blood mononuclear cells (PBMCs), taken at new diagnosis, from a patient treated with antithyroid drugs. These receptors were taken from a woman aged 25 to 39 with Graves disease. The CDR3 runs from the conserved cysteine through the conserved F or W. The D gene is left open where the match is weak.

>TRBJ2-1|TRBD1|TRBV6-2/TRBV6-3
CASRTGTGVNEQFF
>TRBJ2-7|.|TRBV20-1
CSASAGIAAREQYF
>TRBJ2-7|.|TRBV12-3/TRBV12-4
CASTIGSSLSYEQYF
>TRBJ1-1|.|TRBV5-1
CASSFLEGGKNTEAFF
>TRBJ1-1|TRBD1|TRBV29-1
CSVADRVYTEAFF
>TRBJ1-1|TRBD1|TRBV24-1
CATSEAGQREAFF
>TRBJ2-2|.|TRBV18
CASSPPGQSVGELFF
>TRBJ2-7|.|TRBV6-1
CASSGPYEQYF
>TRBJ2-1|.|TRBV6-2/TRBV6-3
CASSGSGEAYNEQFF
>TRBJ2-2|.|TRBV18
CASSPQTGELFF
>TRBJ2-7|TRBD2|TRBV20-1
CSAYSGISYNEHYF
>TRBJ2-6|.|TRBV20-1
CSARTQGLSGANVLTF
>TRBJ2-7|TRBD2|TRBV18
CASSPRGGLAGRYEQYF
>TRBJ1-3|TRBD1|TRBV10-1
CASRATGGNTIYF
>TRBJ1-4|TRBD1|TRBV7-2
CASSPDRGLRNEKLFF
>TRBJ2-5|.|TRBV24-1
CATSRRQGSQETQYF
>TRBJ2-2|.|TRBV28
CASTSGGRVLFF
>TRBJ1-3|.|TRBV19
CASSIDSESGNTIYF
>TRBJ2-5|.|TRBV5-1
CASSLVGYQETQYF
>TRBJ2-1|.|TRBV7-7
CASSLAPLNEQFF